A selection of T cell receptor beta chains follows, all from one sample in a study of sequential checkpoint blockade in melanoma. Libraries were prepared by immunoSEQ multiplex PCR; TCRdb keeps only in-frame clonotypes and omits some of them. The sample consists of 850 to 1,200 clones, 25% to 35% of them appearing once. Here the sequenced sample was tumor tissue (inferred from file names), taken from a patient given nivolumab and ipilimumab in sequence. Receptors originate from a human donor with melanoma. Both conserved end residues are trimmed from each CDR3. Each record gives: D gene, J gene, V gene, CDR3 protein. The D gene is left open where the match is weak.

D: NA
J: TRBJ2-7
V: TRBV6-8
CDR3: ASIIPGTHTPEQY

D: NA
J: TRBJ1-4
V: TRBV30
CDR3: AWSVRTHEKLF

D: TRBD2
J: TRBJ2-3
V: TRBV11-3
CDR3: ASSQLLAGGTDTQY

D: TRBD1
J: TRBJ1-5
V: TRBV19
CDR3: ASTGRDRVVVSNQPQH

D: NA
J: TRBJ1-2
V: TRBV28
CDR3: ASSSGYYGYT

D: NA
J: TRBJ1-2
V: TRBV16
CDR3: ASSQYQGPYGYT

D: NA
J: TRBJ2-1
V: TRBV5-1
CDR3: ASSFGSSYNEQF

D: TRBD2
J: TRBJ2-5
V: TRBV11-3
CDR3: ASSLGGLAVQETQY

D: TRBD2
J: TRBJ2-7
V: TRBV19
CDR3: ASSRPGLAGAYEQY

D: TRBD2
J: TRBJ2-1
V: TRBV4-1
CDR3: ASSQVSASGINEQF

D: TRBD1
J: TRBJ1-5
V: TRBV18
CDR3: ASSPDRGGHQPQH

D: TRBD2
J: TRBJ2-2
V: TRBV29-1
CDR3: SVVTSGGNKNSNTGELF

D: NA
J: TRBJ2-3
V: TRBV6-8
CDR3: ASSSSLSGTDTQY

D: TRBD2
J: TRBJ2-2
V: TRBV9
CDR3: ASSPQTSGRAGELF

D: NA
J: TRBJ2-5
V: TRBV9
CDR3: ASSVGATRDQETQY

D: NA
J: TRBJ2-7
V: TRBV10-2
CDR3: ASSSQDLDDEQY

D: TRBD2
J: TRBJ2-1
V: TRBV5-1
CDR3: ASSSGGTSYEQF

D: NA
J: TRBJ2-7
V: TRBV6-8
CDR3: ASLGLDWVQY

D: NA
J: TRBJ2-7
V: TRBV30
CDR3: AWNRDIYEQY

D: NA
J: TRBJ1-3
V: TRBV16
CDR3: ASSQSRATGNTIY

D: NA
J: TRBJ1-4
V: TRBV23-1
CDR3: ASSQSRATNEKLF

D: TRBD2
J: TRBJ2-2
V: TRBV6-8
CDR3: ASSFASGALFGELF

D: NA
J: TRBJ2-1
V: TRBV19
CDR3: ASTPAGHLYNEQF

D: TRBD1
J: TRBJ1-2
V: TRBV6-8
CDR3: ASSLRQGTYGYT

D: NA
J: TRBJ2-1
V: TRBV19
CDR3: ASSMEGRIRF

D: TRBD2
J: TRBJ2-3
V: TRBV9
CDR3: ASSVGLAGQDTQY

D: NA
J: TRBJ2-1
V: TRBV10-2
CDR3: ASNGVGNEQF

D: TRBD1
J: TRBJ2-7
V: TRBV11-3
CDR3: ASSLVGTVPYEQY

D: TRBD2
J: TRBJ2-3
V: TRBV18
CDR3: ASSPLPSGSTDTQY